The text below deals with one TCR beta chain. The antigen it recognizes is unknown. No per-base quality is available; no much larger clone lies one base away. This sample stems from a study of vaccination and CD4 T cells after COVID-19 (dated 2022 in TCRdb). Some background on the complete study: Convalescent patients had a positive SARS-CoV-2 result on nasal swab PCR, and of these patients, several had mild disease and one had severe disease. In the convalescent cohort there were six males and four females, among whom were two Hispanic individuals, seven Caucasians, two Asians and one multiracial person. As controls, cultures received a CEFX viral epitope pool (the positive control), an HIV-1 Nef peptide pool (the negative control), or no peptide at all. Post-COVID blood samples from convalescent patients were collected a median of approximately 93 days after diagnosis, with a range of roughly 30 to 170 days. Participants got two doses of the Pfizer-BioNTech BNT162b2 vaccine (n=8) or two doses of the Moderna mRNA-1273 vaccine (n=2). The spike-specific CD4+ TCR repertoire was compared before and after mRNA vaccination in around ten COVID-19 convalescent patients and a handful of infection-naive healthy vaccine recipients. The time from the second vaccine dose to post-vaccine blood sampling had a median of around 72 days and ranged from about 14 to 241 days. For stimulating the cultures, overlapping spike peptide pools were used, derived from SARS-CoV-2 as well as from the common cold coronaviruses HCoV-NL63, HCoV-OC43 and HCoV-229E.

What this sample's treatment or condition label stands for: approximately nine-day PBMC culture with coronavirus spike peptide pools or control peptides (ViraFEST assay). The study used the ViraFEST assay, which expanded antigen-specific T cells with peptide pools and then identified expanded clonotypes by TCR sequencing. The convalescent patients' positive SARS-CoV-2 PCR tests were from March to December 2020, which was before the Alpha, Beta and Delta variants emerged in the United States. Each well held around 2 million PBMCs cultured in IMDM containing approximately 5% human AB serum and around 10 IU/ml IL-2, with about 9.4 ug/ml peptide pools added. On days 3 and 7, half of the culture medium was replaced with fresh IL-2-containing medium. Once the cells had been in culture for roughly 10 days, the EasySep CD4+ T cell isolation kit was used to isolate CD4+ T cells by negative selection. Ficoll-Paque Plus gradient centrifugation was used to isolate PBMCs from whole blood, and the isolated PBMCs were then either used fresh or cryopreserved at -140C. Each culture condition was generally run in triplicate wells.

General findings and caveats noted by the study authors: The median count of SARS-CoV-2-reactive clonotypes went up from 20 to 25 after infection to 35 to 40 after vaccination, although the change was not significant. In convalescent patients, a median roughly 83% of post-vaccine SARS-CoV-2-reactive clones were detected only after vaccination, and vaccine-specific priming was suggested by this finding. Of the vaccine-specific clones found in convalescent patients, nearly all (304 of 307) were mono-reactive for SARS-CoV-2 spike instead of being cross-reactive with common cold coronaviruses. The number of convalescent patients in the study was relatively small, and the study did not examine early timepoints following natural infection.

Library prep was done by PCR. DNA from cultured CD4+ T cells was subjected to TCR sequencing with the Oncomine TCR Beta short-read assay at the Johns Hopkins FTIC core. Genomic DNA was extracted from the cultured CD4+ T cells with the QIAamp micro DNA kit. Oncomine TCR Beta libraries from cultured CD4+ T cells were pooled with unique dual indexes and sequenced on an Illumina iSeq 100. Processing in the source paper ran as follows. Non-productive sequences were filtered out, and CDR3s that did not start with C, did not end with F or W, or were shorter than 7 amino acids were discarded. Antigen-specific clonotypes were identified using the MANAFEST web application through comparison of peptide-stimulated wells with reference and other culture wells. Positive clones required FDR below 0.05, an odds ratio above 5, and productive frequency above 0.1% in at least two of three replicate wells. A clonotype counted as cross-reactive if it showed significant expansion both in the SARS-CoV-2 spike wells and in at least one common cold coronavirus spike condition. Levenshtein distances (stringdist) and unrooted phylogenetic trees (ape) in R version 3.6.1 were used to assess CDR3 homology. TCRdb handled the public reads itself, with Q25 trimming in fastp and clone calling in MiXCR, and kept productive beta chains. Entries are consolidated by CDR3 protein sequence, retaining the most common genes and DNA. V and J calls and clone size were set by TCRdb, not the authors. The sample data list around 15,000 distinct CDR3 sequences, and over 45% of these were observed just once. The ten most abundant clones make up under 5% of the sample.

The trim is 0 bases for V and 0 bases for J, with a gap of 13 bases between the germline ends. Per the germline V gene (reference sequence), SGHNT is the CDR1 and YYREEE is the CDR2. Taken from cysteine to phenylalanine, the CDR3 has 17 residues. Of the read, only the CDR3 DNA is kept; its 51 bases are in frame from base 1. The sequencing used CD4+ T cells from blood, cultured in vitro, collected before SARS-CoV-2 vaccination. This TCR derives from a human donor who had recovered from COVID-19. The chain employs TRBV5-4 and TRBJ1-5, with the D gene call left open. The DNA sequence is TGTGCCAGCAGCTTGGTAACAAACCTGAATAGCAATCAGCCCCAGCATTTT. Its amino acids are CASSLVTNLNSNQPQHF.